This T cell receptor (beta chain) was profiled in a study of blood T cells in healthy people across ages. The use of a sample-barcoded 5' primer and a J-beta primer mix characterized a second PCR of about 6 to 11 cycles. One entry per CDR3 protein results from TCRdb running MiXCR on the 5' RACE reads. The data hold 1.5 million to 2 million distinct CDR3 sequences, with roughly 32% observed a single time. Germline trimming cut 2 bases from V and 4 bases from J; bases unmatched to any gene: 7. The length of the CDR3 is 16 residues. Germline V CDR1 and CDR2: DFQATT, SNEGSKA (reference sequence). This TCR came from a woman under 40 in good health. Sample: blood. The V gene is TRBV20-1, the J gene TRBJ2-3; TRBD2 agrees at 12 bases. CDR3 coding DNA: TGCAGTGCTAGACCGGGGCTAGCGGGAGGGCCAGATACGCAGTATTTT. Encoded protein: CSARPGLAGGPDTQYF.